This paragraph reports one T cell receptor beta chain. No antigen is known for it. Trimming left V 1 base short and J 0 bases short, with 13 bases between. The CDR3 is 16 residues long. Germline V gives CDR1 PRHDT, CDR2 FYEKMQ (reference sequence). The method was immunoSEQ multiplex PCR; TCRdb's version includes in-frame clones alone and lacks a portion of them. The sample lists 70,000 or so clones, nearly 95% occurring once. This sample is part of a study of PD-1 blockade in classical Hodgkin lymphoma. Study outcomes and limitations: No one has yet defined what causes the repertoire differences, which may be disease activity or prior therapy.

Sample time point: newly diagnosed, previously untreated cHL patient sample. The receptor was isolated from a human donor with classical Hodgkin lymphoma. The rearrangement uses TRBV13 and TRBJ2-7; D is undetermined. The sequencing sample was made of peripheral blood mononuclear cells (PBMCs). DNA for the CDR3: TGTGCCAGCAGCTTAGCAGACACCACCCGCTCCTACGAGCAGTACTTC. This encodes CASSLADTTRSYEQYF. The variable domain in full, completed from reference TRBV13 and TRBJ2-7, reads AAGVIQSPRHLIKEKRETATLKCYPIPRHDTVYWYQQGPGQDPQFLISFYEKMQSDKGSIPDRFSAQQFSDYHSELNMSSLELGDSALYFCASSLADTTRSYEQYFGPGTRLTVT.